Each of the 20 T cell receptor beta chains below was sequenced from the same sample in a study of neurological immune-mediated disorders. TCRdb reanalysed the 5' RACE reads using MiXCR and keeps one entry per CDR3 protein. The sample records around 62,000 distinct CDR3 sequences, over 4% being singletons. The specimen sequenced was PBMCs. Receptors were obtained from a man aged 50 to 60 with multiple sclerosis.

This clonotype was recorded many times. The J gene is TRBJ2-1, the V gene TRBV20-1, with TRBD2 matching over 14 bases. V gave up 1 base and J gave up 0 bases; unmatched junction bases: 5. The CDR3 has 18 amino acids. From germline, CDR1 is DFQATT and CDR2 SNEGSKA (reference sequence). The CDR3 is CSARGLAGGLSSYNEQFF. The CDR3 DNA reads TGCAGTGCTAGAGGACTAGCGGGGGGGTTGAGCTCCTACAATGAGCAGTTCTTC.

This clonotype appeared many times. This sequence joins TRBV5-1 and TRBJ2-1; D unclear. The CDR3 sequence is 12 residues long. Germline lookup yields CDR1 SGHRS and CDR2 YFSETQ. V lost 2 bases and J lost 6, with 6 bases in between. CDR3 bases: TGCGCCAGCAGCTTAAGAAGCAATGAGCAGTTCTTC. Protein: CASSLRSNEQFF.

Details on this clonotype: Just one base apart from a much larger clone, this may be a read error. The chain employs TRBV18 and TRBJ1-4; the D gene is possibly TRBD1 (6 bases). Germline V lookup: CDR1 KGHSH, CDR2 LQKENI. This CDR3 is built from 14 residues. CDR3 in amino acids: CVSSTGFANEKLFF. CDR3 DNA sequence: TGTGTCAGCTCAACAGGGTTTGCTAATGAAAAACTGTTTTTT.

This rearrangement joins TRBV6-5 to TRBJ1-2, with 7 bases identical to TRBD1. This CDR3 is 14 amino acids long. J gave up 4 bases and V 6 bases, and 8 bases lay outside the gene matches. Germline CDR1 is MNHEY and CDR2 is SVGAGI. For the CDR3, the DNA is TGTGCCAGCAGGACACATGACAGGGTCTATGGCTACACCTTC. Translation: CASRTHDRVYGYTF.

This clonotype came up many times. V and J are TRBV6-5 and TRBJ1-2; a possible D gene is TRBD1 (6 bases). Germline CDR1 and CDR2: MNHEY and SVGAGI. This CDR3 comprises 13 residues. Trimming removed 3 bases from V and 6 bases from J, with 11 bases in between. The DNA of the CDR3 is TGTGCCAGCAGTTATGGGACATCAAATGGCTACACCTTC. Encoded protein: CASSYGTSNGYTF.

This clonotype showed up many times. The V call is TRBV12-3 or TRBV12-4, the J call TRBJ2-7, with a weak D call TRBD2 (6 bases). The CDR3 has 15 residues. The germline V and J ends were trimmed by 3 bases and 6 bases, with 18 bases remaining between them. The CDR3 spells CASSLGGTPGSEQYF. CDR3 nucleotide sequence: TGTGCCAGCAGTTTGGGGGGAACCCCGGGGTCCGAGCAGTACTTC.

In this sample, this clonotype turned up many times. This chain links TRBV20-1 with TRBJ1-5; D call uncertain. The V and J ends lost 2 bases and 5 bases respectively, with 7 bases between them. Germline CDR1 and CDR2: DFQATT and SNEGSKA (reference sequence). The CDR3 loop spans 12 amino acids. The CDR3 region is CSARMGDQPQHF. The CDR3 region has the DNA TGCAGTGCTAGAATGGGAGATCAGCCCCAGCATTTT.

This clonotype was seen ten or more times. This rearrangement joins TRBV7-6 to TRBJ2-2, with TRBD2 as a possible D gene (6 bases). Germline loops: CDR1 SGHVS, CDR2 FNYEAQ. The CDR3 is 16 amino acids. Trimming removed 5 bases from V and 6 bases from J, with 19 bases in between. For the CDR3, the DNA is TGTGCCAGCAGCCCGCGGGACGGTTCGAGGGCCGGGGAGCTGTTTTTT. Translation: CASSPRDGSRAGELFF. Variable domain in full (rest from reference TRBV7-6 and TRBJ2-2): GAGVSQSPRYKVTKRGQDVALRCDPISGHVSLYWYRQALGQGPEFLTYFNYEAQQDKSGLPNDRFSAERPEGSISTLTIQRTEQRDSAMYRCASSPRDGSRAGELFFGEGSRLTVL.

This clonotype has just a few counts. The chain has TRBV11-2 and TRBJ2-3, with D hard to call. The V end lost 1 base, the J end lost 2 bases, and 4 bases lay between the germline ends. This CDR3 contains 13 residues. The germline CDR1 and CDR2 sequences are SGHAT and FQNNGV. CDR3: CASSLAPTDTQYF. The CDR3 DNA sequence: TGTGCCAGCAGCTTAGCCCCCACAGATACGCAGTATTTT.

In this sample, this clonotype turned up many times. This chain joins TRBV21-1 and TRBJ1-5; the D call TRBD1 from the table was never checked on the DNA. TRBV21-1 is deemed a pseudogene. This CDR3 is built from 18 residues. CDR3 coding DNA: TGTGCCAGCAGCGGGAGGACAGGGGGCGCGAAGAGCAATCAGCCCCAGCATTTT. The encoded protein is CASSGRTGGAKSNQPQHF.

In this sample, this clonotype turned up many times. The rearrangement joins TRBV20-1 to TRBJ1-5; a weak D match, TRBD1 (5 bases). CDR1 is DFQATT and CDR2 is SNEGSKA in the germline V gene (reference sequence). Trimming cost V 5 bases and J 0 bases, with 8 bases left between them. The CDR3 covers 13 residues. CDR3 protein: CSAGTDSNQPQHF. CDR3 coding DNA: TGCAGTGCTGGGACGGATAGCAATCAGCCCCAGCATTTT.

This clonotype was seen at least ten times. The chain recombines TRBV9 with TRBJ2-7; 10 bases agree with TRBD1. Germline CDR1 reads SGDLS; CDR2 reads YYNGEE. V was pared by 3 bases and J by 0 bases, with 3 bases of the junction left unmatched. This CDR3 is built from 15 residues. The CDR3 region is CASSEGTGASYEQYF. The CDR3 coding sequence is TGTGCCAGCAGCGAGGGGACAGGGGCCTCCTACGAGCAGTACTTC.

This clonotype showed up many times. The J gene is TRBJ1-6, the V gene TRBV20-1; possible D gene TRBD1, 5 bases. CDR1 DFQATT and CDR2 SNEGSKA come from the germline V gene (reference sequence). V shed 1 base and J shed 6 bases, with 16 bases lying between them. The CDR3 is 16 residues long. CDR3 DNA sequence: TGCAGTGCTAGAGTTGGGGCAGGGACTACTAATTCACCCCTCCACTTT. Its translation is CSARVGAGTTNSPLHF.

This clonotype was detected many times. The chain links TRBV18 to TRBJ1-5; D remains unclear. The CDR3 is 13 residues long. Germline lookup yields CDR1 KGHSH and CDR2 LQKENI. V lost 2 bases, J lost 0 bases, and 2 bases lay in between. The CDR3 spells CASSPASNQPQHF. CDR3 DNA: TGTGCCAGCTCACCAGCTAGCAATCAGCCCCAGCATTTT.

This clonotype was observed many times. The chain recombines TRBV7-2 with TRBJ2-6; 8 nucleotides agree with TRBD2. The CDR3 runs to 16 residues. The germline V gene encodes CDR1 SGHTA and CDR2 FQGNSA. With 3 bases clipped from V and 2 bases from J, the junction kept 3 bases outside the gene matches. This CDR3 is CASSFRGGTGANVLTF. The CDR3 coding sequence is TGTGCCAGCAGCTTCCGGGGGGGAACTGGGGCCAACGTCCTGACTTTC. The full variable domain, in which reference TRBV7-2 and TRBJ2-6 provide the parts outside the CDR3, is GAGVSQSPSNKVTEKGKDVELRCDPISGHTALYWYRQSLGQGLEFLIYFQGNSAPDKSGLPSDRFSAERTGGSVSTLTIQRTQQEDSAVYLCASSFRGGTGANVLTFGAGSRLTVL.

This clonotype was found many times. The genes are TRBV10-2 and TRBJ1-1; D perhaps matches TRBD1 (6 bases). CDR3 length: 13 amino acids. V was clipped by 6 bases and J by 1 base, with 9 bases between them. The germline CDR1 and CDR2 sequences are WSHSY and SAAADI. The CDR3 coding sequence is TGCGCCAGCAGATCAGGGGAGAACACTGAAGCTTTCTTT. Amino acids: CASRSGENTEAFF.

This clonotype was recorded at least ten times. This chain connects TRBV29-1 to TRBJ2-5, with D tentatively TRBD1 (5 bases). Trimming removed 3 bases at V and 6 bases at J, with 14 bases between. Germline V gives CDR1 SQVTM, CDR2 ANQGSEA. This CDR3 is built from 13 residues. CDR3: CSVDRRGLKTQYF. CDR3 in DNA: TGCAGCGTTGATCGTAGGGGTTTGAAGACCCAGTACTTC.

In this sample, this clonotype turned up a few times. At one of its ends the junction is not consistent with the germline gene, which may arise from a read error. This chain's CDR3 is CASSSAGALLSGAKVLTF. CDR3 nucleotides: TGTGCCAGCAGTTCCGCGGGGGCCCTTTTATCGGGGGCCAAAGTCCTGACTTTC. The genes are TRBV12-3 or TRBV12-4 and TRBJ2-6; tentatively, D is TRBD2 (7 bases). This CDR3 is built from 18 residues.

The chain uses TRBV5-6 and TRBJ2-3; TRBD2 matches at 9 bases. Germline loops: CDR1 SGHDT, CDR2 YYEEEE. This CDR3 comprises 16 residues. The junction had 8 bases not matched to a gene; V was cut back by 1 base and J by 5 bases. This CDR3 is CASSLNGRGGQDTQYF. DNA of the CDR3: TGTGCCAGCAGCTTGAACGGGCGGGGGGGCCAAGATACGCAGTATTTT.

This clonotype was recorded at least ten times. This chain's CDR3 is CASSPRDIRFETQYF. The CDR3 bases are TGTGCCAGCAGTCCCCGGGACATTCGTTTCGAGACCCAGTACTTC. The rearrangement joins TRBV6-5 to TRBJ2-5; weak D call: TRBD1 (6 bases). Trimming took 5 bases from V and 5 from J, leaving 18 bases between them. Germline CDR1 is MNHEY and CDR2 is SVGAGI. CDR3 length equals 15 residues.